This entry features one TCR beta chain sequence. Its antigen is undetermined. These data belong to a study of monozygotic twins with inflammatory bowel disease. Findings and caveats of the study: Healthy co-twins exceeded IBD patients in TCRbeta diversity as measured by inverse Simpson.

TCRdb reprocessed the 5' RACE reads and reports one entry per CDR3 protein, with no DNA. The sample totals approximately 200,000 distinct CDR3 sequences. Germline CDR1 reads DFQATT; CDR2 reads SNEGSKA (reference sequence). CDR3 length: 14 residues. The rearrangement uses TRBV20-1 and TRBJ2-7; TCRdb's D call of TRBD1 is untestable without DNA. This clonotype was obtained from a human donor with ulcerative colitis or Crohn's disease, or a healthy co-twin of an affected twin (not recorded which). Sequenced sample: blood. The CDR3 region is CSAGGQGVSYEQYF.